This is a list of T cell receptor beta chains from one sample in a study of PD-1 blockade in mismatch repair-deficient tumors. Only in-frame clones appear in the TCRdb table, and some are missing; sequencing was by immunoSEQ multiplex PCR. The repertoire holds 80,000 to 130,000 clones, under 90% seen once, with roughly 6.2% in the top ten. Sequences were derived from peripheral blood, sampled about 36 weeks after starting pembrolizumab. The receptors were sampled from an adult with mismatch repair-deficient cancer. The CDR3 runs from the conserved cysteine through the conserved F or W. The D gene is left open where the match is weak. Only some rows state a clone size, as once, few, many or a class for expanded clones.

V	D	size	J	DNA	CDR3
TRBV11-3	-	once	TRBJ2-3	TGTGCCAGCACCCTAATGGGGGGCTCAGCGACCACAGATACGCAGTATTTT	CASTLMGGSATTDTQYF
TRBV5-4	-	-	TRBJ2-7	TGTGCCAGCAGCTTGGATGTGGCGGAGCTTAGATCTAGCGTCTACGAGCAGTACTTC	CASSLDVAELRSSVYEQYF
TRBV5-1	-	few	TRBJ2-7	TGCGCCAGTCCTTTCAGGGAGCAGTACTTC	CASPFREQYF
TRBV11-2	TRBD1	few	TRBJ1-1	TGTGCCAGCAGCTTATGGACAGGGCTTGAGGACACTGAAGCTTTCTTT	CASSLWTGLEDTEAFF
TRBV6-6	-	-	TRBJ2-2	TGTGCCAGCGGCCCGGGGCCGAACACCGGGGAGCTGTTTTTT	CASGPGPNTGELFF
TRBV7-9	-	-	TRBJ1-1	TGTGCCAGCAGCTTAGAAGGGGGGCGTGAAGCTTTCTTT	CASSLEGGREAFF
TRBV29-1	TRBD2	-	TRBJ2-2	TGCAGCGTTTCCCCTAGCGGGAGGGAAAGCACCGGGGAGCTGTTTTTT	CSVSPSGRESTGELFF
TRBV10-1	TRBD1	-	TRBJ2-1	TGCGCCAGCAGCGACCCGGGACAGGGGCCCTACAATGAGCAGTTCTTC	CASSDPGQGPYNEQFF
TRBV10-3	TRBD1	-	TRBJ2-1	TGTGCCATCAGGCCGGGACAGGGGCCTAATGAGCAGTTCTTC	CAIRPGQGPNEQFF
TRBV6-4	TRBD2	-	TRBJ2-1	TGTGCCAGCGGGACTAGCGGGAGCAATGAGCAGTTCTTC	CASGTSGSNEQFF
TRBV5-6	TRBD1	once	TRBJ2-7	TGTGCCAGCAGACCGACAGGGGACGCCTACGAGCAGTACTTC	CASRPTGDAYEQYF
TRBV19	-	-	TRBJ2-3	TGTGCCAGTAGTTCGAGCCGGACAGATACGCAGTATTTT	CASSSSRTDTQYF
TRBV19	-	-	TRBJ1-1	TGTGCCAGTAGTTCGCGGGGCCGAAACACTGAAGCTTTCTTT	CASSSRGRNTEAFF
TRBV7-6	-	-	TRBJ2-5	TGTGCCAGCAGCTTATTCTCCGGGGAAGAGACCCAGTACTTC	CASSLFSGEETQYF
TRBV5-4	-	-	TRBJ1-2	TGTGCCAGCAGGGGACCTTGGGAAGGCTACACCTTC	CASRGPWEGYTF
TRBV7-9	-	-	TRBJ2-7	TGTGCCAGCAGCCCGGACTTACCCGAGCAGTACTTC	CASSPDLPEQYF
TRBV25-1	-	-	TRBJ2-2	TGTGCCAGCAGCGACCGACAGAAGAACACCGGGGAGCTGTTTTTT	CASSDRQKNTGELFF
TRBV6-5	-	-	TRBJ1-2	TGTGCCAGCAGTTACTCGAACACTAACTATGGCTACACCTTC	CASSYSNTNYGYTF
TRBV6-5	TRBD2	-	TRBJ2-7	TGTGCCAGCAGTTATAATCTAGCGGGGGGGCAGTACTTC	CASSYNLAGGQYF
TRBV6-5	TRBD2	-	TRBJ2-7	TGTGCCAGCAGTTCGACTAGCGAGAGCTCCTACGAGCAGTACTTC	CASSSTSESSYEQYF
TRBV19	-	-	TRBJ1-1	TGTGCCAGTAGTATGAGGGTCACTGAAGCTTTCTTT	CASSMRVTEAFF
TRBV5-1	TRBD1	-	TRBJ2-4	TGCGCCAGCAGCTTTGGCTACTCACAGGGGGCCATTAAAAACATTCAGTACTTC	CASSFGYSQGAIKNIQYF
TRBV7-2	-	once	TRBJ2-3	TGTGCCAGCAGCTTAGTATCCGGAGATACGCAGTATTTT	CASSLVSGDTQYF
TRBV27	-	-	TRBJ2-7	TGTGCCAGCAGTTTGGTGGGGGAGCAGTACGAGCAGTACTTC	CASSLVGEQYEQYF
TRBV15	-	-	TRBJ1-3	TGTGCCACCAGCCCTGGGGGATCTGGAAACACCATATATTTT	CATSPGGSGNTIYF
TRBV19	TRBD2	-	TRBJ2-1	TGTGCCAGTACCAAGGGACTAGCGGCTTACAATGAGCAGTTCTTC	CASTKGLAAYNEQFF
TRBV9	-	-	TRBJ1-1	TGTGCCAGCAGCGTAGAGGGCGACTTGAACACTGAAGCTTTCTTT	CASSVEGDLNTEAFF
TRBV7-6	-	-	TRBJ2-6	TGTGCCAGCAGCTCCTCGCCTGTCTCTGGGGCCAACGTCCTGACTTTC	CASSSSPVSGANVLTF
TRBV28	-	-	TRBJ2-5	TGTGCCAGCAGTTCGACGAGCCAACACCAAGAGACCCAGTACTTC	CASSSTSQHQETQYF
TRBV27	-	-	TRBJ1-5	TGTGCCACCCATCCCGAGGGGGGAGGAGGCAGCAATCAGCCCCAGCATTTT	CATHPEGGGGSNQPQHF
TRBV5-1	TRBD2	-	TRBJ2-3	TGCGCCAGCAGTCCTCTGGGACTAGCGGGAGATACGCAGTATTTT	CASSPLGLAGDTQYF
TRBV15	TRBD1	-	TRBJ1-1	TGTGCCACCAGCAGAGCGGGACAGGGGACTCTTGAAGCTTTCTTT	CATSRAGQGTLEAFF
TRBV10-3	-	-	TRBJ1-2	TGTGCCATCAGTGAGGGCGACGGGGTCAACTATGGCTACACCTTC	CAISEGDGVNYGYTF
TRBV29-1	-	-	TRBJ2-3	TGCAGCGTCGGAGTGGGGGGAGGAGGAGATACGCAGTATTTT	CSVGVGGGGDTQYF
TRBV27	TRBD1	-	TRBJ1-5	TGTGCCAGCAGTCGGACAGGGGACCCGGGGCAGCCCCAGCATTTT	CASSRTGDPGQPQHF
TRBV27	-	-	TRBJ2-1	TGTGCCAGCAGTTTGATGACCTACAATGAGCAGTTCTTC	CASSLMTYNEQFF
TRBV5-8	TRBD2	few	TRBJ2-3	TGTGCCAGCAGCTTGGGATGGCGGGAGGGCCTCGTGAAGACAGATACGCAGTATTTT	CASSLGWREGLVKTDTQYF
TRBV19	-	-	TRBJ1-5	TGTGCCAGTGAAGGGGGTCGTTGGTATCAGCCCCAGCATTTT	CASEGGRWYQPQHF
TRBV28	-	-	TRBJ2-7	TGTGCCAGCAGTTTATTTCGGGACGGATCCTACGAGCAGTACTTC	CASSLFRDGSYEQYF
TRBV29-1	-	-	TRBJ2-7	TGCAGCGTTGGTTTACAGGGACTCTACGAGCAGTACTTC	CSVGLQGLYEQYF
TRBV6-5	-	few	TRBJ1-2	TGTGCCAGCACCACCGGGGGGTATGGCTACACCTTC	CASTTGGYGYTF
TRBV9	TRBD2	-	TRBJ2-3	TGTGCCAGCAGCGTAGGTCTAGCGGGAGGTGGAGATACGCAGTATTTT	CASSVGLAGGGDTQYF
TRBV7-2	TRBD1	once	TRBJ1-5	TGTGCCAGCAGCTTAGTACAGGGGGTGACCAATCAGCCCCAGCATTTT	CASSLVQGVTNQPQHF
TRBV11-3	TRBD2	-	TRBJ2-1	TGTGCCAGCAGCTTAGAGTGGGGGGGGACTAGCGGGTACAATGAGCAGTTCTTC	CASSLEWGGTSGYNEQFF
TRBV7-2	TRBD2	once	TRBJ2-7	TGTGCCAGCAGCTTAGTTTCGGGACTAGCGGGAGAGGGGTACGAGCAGTACTTC	CASSLVSGLAGEGYEQYF
TRBV14	TRBD2	-	TRBJ2-7	TGTGCCAGCGGACCTAGGGGCGGGAGGGCCGGCTACGAGCAGTACTTC	CASGPRGGRAGYEQYF